This TCR beta chain was found in a study of naive and memory T cell subsets. Regarding the study as a whole: Possibly reflecting memory cells re-expressing CD45RA, a few larger clonotypes occurred in naive repertoires, especially CD8.

Points on this clonotype: What it binds is unknown.

V shed 1 base and J shed 1 base, with 11 bases lying between them. Germline V gene sequence: CDR1 SGHVS, CDR2 FNYEAQ. The CDR3 covers 16 residues. Both TRBC1 and TRBC2 were covered by a beta constant-region primer of two equimolar oligonucleotides. Four rounds of PCR amplified the ligated cDNA using nested alpha and beta constant-region primers plus SP2. TCRdb called the UMI-ligation and nested PCR reads again in MiXCR, with one record for every CDR3 protein. The sample carries about 140,000 distinct CDR3 sequences, more than 15% recorded once. The receptor was derived from a human donor in good health. The source material was naive CD8+ T cells from blood. V usage is TRBV7-6 and J usage is TRBJ2-1; no clear D. The CDR3 protein is CASSLDMADSYNEQFF. CDR3 DNA: TGTGCCAGCAGCTTAGATATGGCCGATTCCTACAATGAGCAGTTCTTC.